This is a list of T cell receptor beta chains from one sample in a study of cytomegalovirus exposure and HLA in healthy donors. Only in-frame clones appear in the TCRdb table, and some are missing; sequencing was by immunoSEQ multiplex PCR. The table records under 200,000 clones, roughly three quarters of them present only once. The sample taken for sequencing was PBMCs. Receptor source: a male donor in good health and CMV-seropositive. The CDR3 runs from the conserved cysteine through the conserved F or W. Fields, in order: J gene, clone size, D gene, V gene, CDR3 DNA, CDR3 protein. A D gene is named only where the DNA matches it firmly. Only part of the rows carry a size: once, few, many, or a class if the clone is expanded.

TRBJ1-2 NA NA TRBV6-5 TGTGCCAGCAGCTTCCAAGGCAGGGATCACTATGGCTACACCTTC CASSFQGRDHYGYTF
TRBJ2-7 NA TRBD1 TRBV19 TGTGCCAGTAGTCAACAGGGGGCGCCTCGGTACGAGCAGTACTTC CASSQQGAPRYEQYF
TRBJ2-4 NA TRBD2 TRBV7-9 TGTGCCAGCAGCGTGACTAGCGGGGGAGCCAAAAACATTCAGTACTTC CASSVTSGGAKNIQYF
TRBJ1-4 NA NA TRBV19 TGTGCCAGTAGTATAACCAGGGGTGGCGAAAAACTGTTTTTT CASSITRGGEKLFF
TRBJ1-2 NA TRBD1 TRBV30 TGTGCCTGGAGGCAAACAGGGGTTTTTGGCTACACCTTC CAWRQTGVFGYTF
TRBJ2-7 NA NA TRBV7-9 TGTGCCAGCAGCTCCCCCAGGGGGGAAAGGGAGCAGTACTTC CASSSPRGEREQYF
TRBJ1-3 NA TRBD1 TRBV7-9 TGTGCCAGCAGGCCCAAGAGGGACAGGTCCTCTGGAAACACCATATATTTT CASRPKRDRSSGNTIYF
TRBJ2-3 NA TRBD2 TRBV7-9 TGTTCCAGCAGCTTAGAGGCTAGCGGGGGCCCGGATACGCAGTATTTT CSSSLEASGGPDTQYF
TRBJ1-6 once TRBD1 TRBV30 TGTGCCTGGAGTTTGACAGGGGGCGTATCACCCCTCCACTTT CAWSLTGGVSPLHF
TRBJ1-3 medium-sized NA TRBV4-3 TGCGCCAGCAGCCAAGACTCAGGGTCAGCTGGAAACACCATATATTTT CASSQDSGSAGNTIYF
TRBJ1-2 NA NA TRBV15 TGTGCCACCAGCTTAACAGGGCCCACCTATCTGAGGGGCTACACCTTC CATSLTGPTYLRGYTF
TRBJ2-2 NA TRBD2 TRBV10-1 TGCGCCAGCAGTGAGGGACTAGCTAGGGAGCTGTTTTTT CASSEGLARELFF
TRBJ1-4 once NA TRBV7-9 TGTGCCAGCTCCAAAGGATCCTCGGGGGAAAAACTGTTTTTT CASSKGSSGEKLFF
TRBJ2-1 NA TRBD1 TRBV6-1 TGTGCCAGCATCACAGGGGTTGTGTCCTACAATGAGCAGTTCTTC CASITGVVSYNEQFF
TRBJ2-1 NA NA TRBV28 TGTGCGACAGGCGGCTCCTACAATGAGCAGTTCTTC CATGGSYNEQFF
TRBJ2-5 NA TRBD1 TRBV25-1 TGTGCCAGCAGACCCCCGGGACAGGGACGTGAGCAGTACTTC CASRPPGQGREQYF
TRBJ1-2 NA TRBD1 TRBV4-3 TGCGCCAGCAGCCCGCCGACAGGGGATGAGGACTATGGCTACACCTTC CASSPPTGDEDYGYTF
TRBJ1-2 NA TRBD1 TRBV6-5 TGTGCCAGCAGTTACCAGGGGGCAGTTGGCTACACCTTC CASSYQGAVGYTF
TRBJ1-4 few NA TRBV21-1 TGTGCCAACCCCAAGCCCCAATCTTTGGACTTCGTTGCAACTAATGAAAAACTGTTTTTT CANPKPQSLDFVATNEKLFF
TRBJ2-7 NA TRBD1 TRBV6-5 TGTGCCAGCAGTAAAACCGACAGGGCAGGGCAGTACTTC CASSKTDRAGQYF
TRBJ2-3 once NA TRBV10-3 TGTGCCATCAGTGAGTCGAAGGGGGTACCGGGCACAGATACGCAGTATTTT CAISESKGVPGTDTQYF
TRBJ1-2 NA NA TRBV7-2 TGTGCCAGCAGCTTGGACACAGGAGGCTACACCTTC CASSLDTGGYTF
TRBJ2-5 NA NA TRBV29-1 TGCAGCGTTGGACCGGGGAGGGAGACCCAGTACTTC CSVGPGRETQYF
TRBJ2-7 few TRBD2 TRBV6-5 TGTGCCAGGAGCGGGGTGATCTCCTACGAGCAGTACTTC CARSGVISYEQYF
TRBJ2-3 NA TRBD2 TRBV19 TGTGCCAGTAGTATCGTAGCGGGGGGGAGGGATACGCAGTATTTT CASSIVAGGRDTQYF
TRBJ2-1 NA NA TRBV14 TGTGCCAGCAGCCAAGGTATCTACCGTCGGTCCTACAATGAGCAGTTCTTC CASSQGIYRRSYNEQFF
TRBJ1-6 NA NA TRBV11-2 TGTGCCAGCAGCCCAGGCGGGAATTCACCCCTCCACTTT CASSPGGNSPLHF
TRBJ1-1 NA TRBD1 TRBV27 TGTGCCAGCAGTCACCCTCCCAGGGGGCTGGGCACTGAAGCTTTCTTT CASSHPPRGLGTEAFF
TRBJ2-3 NA NA TRBV2 TGTGCCAGCAGTGGTGCCCCCAGGCCCGGTTCAGATACGCAGTATTTT CASSGAPRPGSDTQYF
TRBJ2-1 NA TRBD2 TRBV29-1 TGCAGCGTTGGGACTAGCGGGGGGTACAATGAGCAGTTCTTC CSVGTSGGYNEQFF
TRBJ2-1 NA NA TRBV19 TGTGCCAGTAGTAAGCGACGGGAGCAGTTCTTC CASSKRREQFF
TRBJ1-4 NA NA TRBV7-2 TGTGCCAGCAGCTCCTCACAGCGGGGGAATGAAAAACTGTTTTTT CASSSSQRGNEKLFF
TRBJ1-4 NA NA TRBV7-9 TGTGCCAGCAGCTTATATAGTGATGAAAAACTGTTTTTT CASSLYSDEKLFF
TRBJ1-1 NA TRBD1 TRBV11-2 TGTGCCAGCAGCACCCCGGGACAGGGGGAAGCTTTCTTT CASSTPGQGEAFF
TRBJ1-5 NA NA TRBV19 TGTGCCAGTAGTCCCACAGGTGTCGGGCCCCAGCATTTT CASSPTGVGPQHF
TRBJ1-2 NA NA TRBV19 TGTGCCAGTAAGGCGGCAGTGTTAAGCTATGGCTACACCTTC CASKAAVLSYGYTF
TRBJ2-7 once NA TRBV5-1 TGCGCCAGCAGCTTGGCCAGGGAACCCTACGAGCAGTACTTC CASSLAREPYEQYF
TRBJ2-3 NA TRBD2 TRBV6-4 TGTGCCAGCAGTTACACTTCTAGCGGGGGGAGACCAGATACGCAGTATTTT CASSYTSSGGRPDTQYF
TRBJ2-1 NA NA TRBV7-9 TGTGCCAGCAGCCCCTACTACAATGAGCAGTTCTTC CASSPYYNEQFF
TRBJ1-3 NA NA TRBV4-1 TGCGCCAGCAGCCAAGTGGACAGTGGAGACACCATATATTTT CASSQVDSGDTIYF
TRBJ2-1 NA TRBD1 TRBV4-1 TGCGCCAGCAGCCTCAGGGGGAGCTCCTACAATGAGCAGTTCTTC CASSLRGSSYNEQFF
TRBJ2-7 NA NA TRBV14 TGTGCCAGCAGCCAACCCCCCAACTTC CASSQPPNF
TRBJ2-7 NA TRBD2 TRBV6-4 TGTGCCAGCAGTGTCACGTCTAGCGGCCCCTACGAGCAGTACTTC CASSVTSSGPYEQYF
TRBJ2-3 NA TRBD2 TRBV5-1 TGCGCCAGCAGCTTACGCGCGGGGGGCACCGATACGCAGTATTTT CASSLRAGGTDTQYF
TRBJ2-3 NA NA TRBV7-8 TGTGCCAGCAGCCCAAGACAAAGCACAGATACGCAGTATTTT CASSPRQSTDTQYF
TRBJ2-1 NA TRBD2 TRBV11-2 TGTGCCAGCAGCTTCAGCAGCGGGGGTTACAATGAGCAGTTCTTC CASSFSSGGYNEQFF
TRBJ1-1 NA NA TRBV19 TGTGCCAGTAGCAGACAGCTGAACACTGAAGCTTTCTTT CASSRQLNTEAFF
TRBJ1-6 NA NA TRBV5-1 TGCGCCAGCAGCTTGGAGGCAGGGCGTAATTCACCCCTCCACTTT CASSLEAGRNSPLHF